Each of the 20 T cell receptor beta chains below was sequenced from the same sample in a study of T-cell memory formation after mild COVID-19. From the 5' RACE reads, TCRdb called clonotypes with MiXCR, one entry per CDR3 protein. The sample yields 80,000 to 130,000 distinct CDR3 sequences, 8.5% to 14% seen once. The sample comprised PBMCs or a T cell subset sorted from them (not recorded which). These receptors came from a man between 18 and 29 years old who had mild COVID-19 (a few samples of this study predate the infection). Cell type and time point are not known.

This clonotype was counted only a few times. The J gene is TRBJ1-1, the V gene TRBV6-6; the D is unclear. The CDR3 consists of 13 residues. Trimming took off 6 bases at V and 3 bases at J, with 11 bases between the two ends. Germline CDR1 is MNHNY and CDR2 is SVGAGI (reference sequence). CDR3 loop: CASSRGEDTEAFF. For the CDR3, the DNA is TGTGCCAGCAGCCGAGGAGAGGACACTGAAGCTTTCTTT.

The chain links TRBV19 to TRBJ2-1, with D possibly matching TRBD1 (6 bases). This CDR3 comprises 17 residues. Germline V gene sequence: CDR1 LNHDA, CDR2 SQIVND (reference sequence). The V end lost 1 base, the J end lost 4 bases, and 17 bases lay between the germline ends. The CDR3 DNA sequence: TGTGCCAGTAGTATAGGGAACAGGGCCGGGATATACAATGAGCAGTTCTTC. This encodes CASSIGNRAGIYNEQFF.

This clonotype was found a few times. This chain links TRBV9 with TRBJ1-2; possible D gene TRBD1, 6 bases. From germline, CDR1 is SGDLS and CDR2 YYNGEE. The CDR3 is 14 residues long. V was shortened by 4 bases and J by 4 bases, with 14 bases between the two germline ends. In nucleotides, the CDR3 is TGTGCCAGCAGCCAAGAGGGGGTGGGCTATGGCTACACCTTC. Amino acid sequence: CASSQEGVGYGYTF.

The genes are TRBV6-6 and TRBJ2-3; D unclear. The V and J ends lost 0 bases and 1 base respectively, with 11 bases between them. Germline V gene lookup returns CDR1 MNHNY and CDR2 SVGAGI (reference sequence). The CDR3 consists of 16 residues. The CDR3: CASSYSSYFGTDTQYF. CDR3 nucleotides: TGTGCCAGCAGTTACTCGAGTTACTTCGGCACAGATACGCAGTATTTT.

The CDR3 here is CSARSSGSNSEQYF. In DNA, the CDR3 is TGCAGTGCTAGATCTTCCGGGTCGAACAGCGAGCAGTACTTC. V is TRBV20-1 and J is TRBJ2-7; D not resolved. There are 14 residues in the CDR3. The germline V gene encodes CDR1 DFQATT and CDR2 SNEGSKA (reference sequence). Trimming stripped 2 bases from V and 6 bases from J, with 17 bases between.

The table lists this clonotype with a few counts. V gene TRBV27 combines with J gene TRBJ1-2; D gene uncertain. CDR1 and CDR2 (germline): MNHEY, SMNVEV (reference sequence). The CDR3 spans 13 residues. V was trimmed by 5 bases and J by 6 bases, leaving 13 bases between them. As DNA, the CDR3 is TGTGCCAGCAGTCAGGCCCCTGGAAATGGCTACACCTTC. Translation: CASSQAPGNGYTF.

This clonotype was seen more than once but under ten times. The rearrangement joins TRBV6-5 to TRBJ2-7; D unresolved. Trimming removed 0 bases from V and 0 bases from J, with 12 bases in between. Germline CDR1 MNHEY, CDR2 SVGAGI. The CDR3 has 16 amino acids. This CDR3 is CASSYSRTDHSYEQYF. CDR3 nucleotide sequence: TGTGCCAGCAGTTACTCTAGGACGGATCACTCCTACGAGCAGTACTTC.

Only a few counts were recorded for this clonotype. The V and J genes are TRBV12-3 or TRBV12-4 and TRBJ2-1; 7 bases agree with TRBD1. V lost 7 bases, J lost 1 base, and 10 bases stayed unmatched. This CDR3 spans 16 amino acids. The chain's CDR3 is CASNLRGRGSYNEQFF. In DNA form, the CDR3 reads TGTGCCAGCAATTTGAGGGGGCGCGGGTCCTACAATGAGCAGTTCTTC.

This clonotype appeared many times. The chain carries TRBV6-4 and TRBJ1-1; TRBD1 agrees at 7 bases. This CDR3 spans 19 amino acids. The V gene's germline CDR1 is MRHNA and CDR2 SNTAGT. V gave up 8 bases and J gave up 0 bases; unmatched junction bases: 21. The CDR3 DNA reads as TGTGCCAGCCAATCGCCCCAGAGGGGGCCAACAAGGATGAACACTGAAGCTTTCTTT. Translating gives CASQSPQRGPTRMNTEAFF.

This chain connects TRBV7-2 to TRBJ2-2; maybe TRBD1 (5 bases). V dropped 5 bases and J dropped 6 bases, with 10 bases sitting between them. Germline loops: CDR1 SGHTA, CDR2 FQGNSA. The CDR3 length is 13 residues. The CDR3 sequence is CASSGLGAGELFF. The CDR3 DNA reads TGTGCCAGCAGCGGCCTAGGGGCCGGGGAGCTGTTTTTT.

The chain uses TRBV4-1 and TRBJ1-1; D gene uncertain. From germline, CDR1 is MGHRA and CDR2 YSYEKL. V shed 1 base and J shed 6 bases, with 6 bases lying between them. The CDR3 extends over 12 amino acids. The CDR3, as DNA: TGCGCCAGCAGCCAAGGATTGGCTGAAGCTTTCTTT. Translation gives CASSQGLAEAFF.

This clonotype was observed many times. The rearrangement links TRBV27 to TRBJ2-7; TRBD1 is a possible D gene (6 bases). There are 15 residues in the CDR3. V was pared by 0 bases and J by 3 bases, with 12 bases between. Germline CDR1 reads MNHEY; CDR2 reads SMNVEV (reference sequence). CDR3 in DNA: TGTGCCAGCAGTTTATCCCCGGGACATCGCTACGAGCAGTACTTC. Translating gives CASSLSPGHRYEQYF.

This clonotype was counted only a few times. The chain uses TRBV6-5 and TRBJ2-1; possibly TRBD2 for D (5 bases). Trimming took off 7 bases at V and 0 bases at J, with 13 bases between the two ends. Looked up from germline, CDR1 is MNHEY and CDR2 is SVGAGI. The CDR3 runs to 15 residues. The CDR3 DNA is TGTGCCAGCAAGGCGGGCCTAAGCTCCTACAATGAGCAGTTCTTC. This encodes CASKAGLSSYNEQFF.

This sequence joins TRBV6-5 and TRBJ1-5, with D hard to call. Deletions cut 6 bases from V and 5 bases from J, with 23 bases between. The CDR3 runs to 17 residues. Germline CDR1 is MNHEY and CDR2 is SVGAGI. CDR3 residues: CASSEPPSDSGYQPQHF. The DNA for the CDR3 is TGTGCCAGCAGCGAACCCCCCAGCGACTCGGGGTATCAGCCCCAGCATTTT.

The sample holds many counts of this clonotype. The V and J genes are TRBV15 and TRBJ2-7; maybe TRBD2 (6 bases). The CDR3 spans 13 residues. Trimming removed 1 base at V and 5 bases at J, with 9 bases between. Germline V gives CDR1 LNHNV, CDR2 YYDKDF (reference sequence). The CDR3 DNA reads TGTGCCACCAGCAGAGCGCCGGGGGACGAGCAGTACTTC. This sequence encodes CATSRAPGDEQYF.

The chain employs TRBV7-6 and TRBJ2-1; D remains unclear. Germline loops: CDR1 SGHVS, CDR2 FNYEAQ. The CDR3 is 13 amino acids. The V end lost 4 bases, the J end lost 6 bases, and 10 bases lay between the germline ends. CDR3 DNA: TGTGCCAGCAGCTCCGTACAAAGCAATGAGCAGTTCTTC. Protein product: CASSSVQSNEQFF.

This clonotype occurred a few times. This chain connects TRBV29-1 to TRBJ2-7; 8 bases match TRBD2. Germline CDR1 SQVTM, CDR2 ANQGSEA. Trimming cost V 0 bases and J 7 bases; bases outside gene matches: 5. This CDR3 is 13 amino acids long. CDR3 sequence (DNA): TGCAGCGTTGAAGATAGTCTAGCGGGTGAGCAGTACTTC. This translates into CSVEDSLAGEQYF.

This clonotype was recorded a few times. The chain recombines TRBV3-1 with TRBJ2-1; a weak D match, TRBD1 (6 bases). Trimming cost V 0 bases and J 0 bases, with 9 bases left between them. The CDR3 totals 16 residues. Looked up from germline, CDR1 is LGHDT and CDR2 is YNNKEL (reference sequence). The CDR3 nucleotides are TGTGCCAGCAGCCAAGATAACAGGGCCTCCTACAATGAGCAGTTCTTC. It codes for CASSQDNRASYNEQFF.

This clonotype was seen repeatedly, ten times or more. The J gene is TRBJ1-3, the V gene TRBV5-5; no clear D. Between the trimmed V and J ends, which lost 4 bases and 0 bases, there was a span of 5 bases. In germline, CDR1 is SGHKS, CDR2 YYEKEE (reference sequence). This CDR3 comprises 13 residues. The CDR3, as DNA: TGTGCCAGCAGCCAAAGCTCTGGAAACACCATATATTTT. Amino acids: CASSQSSGNTIYF. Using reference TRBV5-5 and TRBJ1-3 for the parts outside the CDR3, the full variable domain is DAGVTQSPTHLIKTRGQQVTLRCSPISGHKSVSWYQQVLGQGPQFIFQYYEKEERGRGNFPDRFSARQFPNYSSELNVNALLLGDSALYLCASSQSSGNTIYFGEGSWLTVV.

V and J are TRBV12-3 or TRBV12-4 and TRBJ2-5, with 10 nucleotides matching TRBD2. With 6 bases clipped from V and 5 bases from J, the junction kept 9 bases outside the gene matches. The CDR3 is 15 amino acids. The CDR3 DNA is TGTGCCAGCAGCCCGAGCGGGGGGGCCCGCGAGACCCAGTACTTC. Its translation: CASSPSGGARETQYF.